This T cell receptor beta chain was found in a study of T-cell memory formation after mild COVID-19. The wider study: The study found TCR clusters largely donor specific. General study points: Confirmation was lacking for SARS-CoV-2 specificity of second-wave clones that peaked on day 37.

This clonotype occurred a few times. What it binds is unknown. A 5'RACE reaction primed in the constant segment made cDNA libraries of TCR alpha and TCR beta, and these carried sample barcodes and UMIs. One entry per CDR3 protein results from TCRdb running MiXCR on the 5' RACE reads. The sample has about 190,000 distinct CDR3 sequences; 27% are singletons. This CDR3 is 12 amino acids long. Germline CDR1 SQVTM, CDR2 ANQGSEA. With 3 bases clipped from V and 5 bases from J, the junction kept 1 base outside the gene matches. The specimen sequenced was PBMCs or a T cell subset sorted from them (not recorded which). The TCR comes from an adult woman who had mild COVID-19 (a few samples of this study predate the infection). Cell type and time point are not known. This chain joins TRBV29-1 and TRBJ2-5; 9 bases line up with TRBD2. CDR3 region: CSVDGLAETQYF. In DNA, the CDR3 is TGCAGCGTTGACGGACTAGCGGAGACCCAGTACTTC.